The TCR beta chain under discussion was sequenced for a study of blood T cells in healthy people across ages. Germline assignment: CDR1 DFQATT and CDR2 SNEGSKA (reference sequence). V lost 6 bases, J lost 0 bases, and 9 bases stayed unmatched. The CDR3 contains 15 residues. Investigators took about 9.1 milliliters of peripheral blood from every donor. Isolation recovered at least 7 million PBMCs from every sample. This clonotype was seen a single time. The authors ran a second PCR of 7 to 11 cycles using a sample-barcoded 5' primer and a J-beta primer mix. Unique molecular identifiers of 12 random nucleotides labeled each cDNA. Via MiXCR, TCRdb re-called the 5' RACE reads, giving one row per CDR3 protein. Among 700,000 to 950,000 distinct CDR3 sequences listed, about three fifths were seen once.

The clonotype was recovered from a man aged 25-40 years in good health. What was sequenced was blood. V gene TRBV20-1 combines with J gene TRBJ2-3, with 7 positions matching TRBD2. Written as DNA, the CDR3 is TGCAGTGCGAGGAGGGCTAGCGGAAGCACAGATACGCAGTATTTT. Translated: CSARRASGSTDTQYF.